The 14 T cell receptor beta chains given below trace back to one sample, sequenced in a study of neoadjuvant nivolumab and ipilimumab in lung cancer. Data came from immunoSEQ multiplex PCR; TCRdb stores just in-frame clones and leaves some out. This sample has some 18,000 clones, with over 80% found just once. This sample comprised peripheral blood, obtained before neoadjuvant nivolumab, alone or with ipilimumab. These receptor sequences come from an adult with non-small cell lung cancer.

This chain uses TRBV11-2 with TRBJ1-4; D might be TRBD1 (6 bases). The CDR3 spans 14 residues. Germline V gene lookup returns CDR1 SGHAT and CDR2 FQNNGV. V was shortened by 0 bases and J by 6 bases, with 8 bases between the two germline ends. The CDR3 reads CASSLEGAYEKLFF. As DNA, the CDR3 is TGTGCCAGCAGCTTAGAGGGGGCGTATGAAAAACTGTTTTTT.

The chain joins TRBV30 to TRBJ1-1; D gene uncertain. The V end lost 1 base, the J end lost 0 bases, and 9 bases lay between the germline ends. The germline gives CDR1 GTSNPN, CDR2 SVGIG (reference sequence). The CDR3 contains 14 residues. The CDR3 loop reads CAWSGRLMNTEAFF. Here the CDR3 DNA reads TGTGCCTGGAGTGGCCGGTTAATGAACACTGAAGCTTTCTTT.

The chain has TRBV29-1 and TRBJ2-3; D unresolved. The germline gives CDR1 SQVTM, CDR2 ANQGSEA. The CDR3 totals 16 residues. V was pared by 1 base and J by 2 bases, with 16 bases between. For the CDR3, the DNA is TGCAGCGTTGAAGGGATGGACCTGGGGTCCACAGATACGCAGTATTTT. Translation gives CSVEGMDLGSTDTQYF.

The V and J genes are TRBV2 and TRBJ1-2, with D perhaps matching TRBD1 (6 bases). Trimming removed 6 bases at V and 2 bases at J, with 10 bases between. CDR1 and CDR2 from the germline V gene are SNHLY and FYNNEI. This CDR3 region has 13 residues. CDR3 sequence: CASRPRGNYGYTF. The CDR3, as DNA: TGTGCCAGCAGGCCTAGGGGGAACTATGGCTACACCTTC.

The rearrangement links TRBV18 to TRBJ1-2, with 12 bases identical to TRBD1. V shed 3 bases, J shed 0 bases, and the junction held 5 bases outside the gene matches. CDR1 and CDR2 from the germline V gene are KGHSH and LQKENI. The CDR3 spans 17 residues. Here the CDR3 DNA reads TGTGCCAGCTCACCGCCCGGGACAGGGGGCTCTAACTATGGCTACACCTTC. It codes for CASSPPGTGGSNYGYTF.

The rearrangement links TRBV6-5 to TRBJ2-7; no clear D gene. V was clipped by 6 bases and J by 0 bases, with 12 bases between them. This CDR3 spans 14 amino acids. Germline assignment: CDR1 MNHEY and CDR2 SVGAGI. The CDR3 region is CASREGPSSYEQYF. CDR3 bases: TGTGCCAGCAGGGAAGGACCGAGCTCCTACGAGCAGTACTTC.

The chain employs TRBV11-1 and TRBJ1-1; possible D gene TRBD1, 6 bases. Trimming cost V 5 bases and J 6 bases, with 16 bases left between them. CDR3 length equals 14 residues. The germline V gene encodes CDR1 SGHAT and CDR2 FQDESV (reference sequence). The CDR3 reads CASSPRTGQSEAFF. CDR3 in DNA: TGTGCCAGCAGCCCGCGAACGGGACAATCTGAAGCTTTCTTT.

This CDR3 reads CASSLSLTSGTAEQFF. The DNA of the CDR3 is TGTGCCAGCAGCTTATCTTTGACTAGCGGGACAGCTGAGCAGTTCTTC. The chain couples TRBV7-2 to TRBJ2-1; 11 positions match TRBD2. The CDR3 has 16 amino acids. The ends lost 2 bases at V and 9 bases at J; junction bases unmatched: 9. In germline, CDR1 is SGHTA, CDR2 FQGNSA.

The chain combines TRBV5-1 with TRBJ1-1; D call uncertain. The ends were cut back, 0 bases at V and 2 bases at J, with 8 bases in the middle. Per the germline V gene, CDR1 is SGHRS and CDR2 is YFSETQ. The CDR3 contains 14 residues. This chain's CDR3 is CASSLVGSNTEAFF. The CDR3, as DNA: TGCGCCAGCAGCTTGGTCGGCTCCAACACTGAAGCTTTCTTT.

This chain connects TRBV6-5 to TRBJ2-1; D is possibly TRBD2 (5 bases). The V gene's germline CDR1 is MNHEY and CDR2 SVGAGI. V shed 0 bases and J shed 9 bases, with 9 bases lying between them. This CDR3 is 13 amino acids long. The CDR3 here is CASSYSEAGEQFF. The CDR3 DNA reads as TGTGCCAGCAGTTACTCGGAGGCAGGTGAGCAGTTCTTC.

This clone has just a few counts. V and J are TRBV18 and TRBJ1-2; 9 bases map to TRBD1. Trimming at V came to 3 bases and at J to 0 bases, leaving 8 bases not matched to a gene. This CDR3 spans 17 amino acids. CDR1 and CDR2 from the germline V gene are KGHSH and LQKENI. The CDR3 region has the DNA TGTGCCAGCTCACCGGGACAGGGAAGAGGGGCTAACTATGGCTACACCTTC. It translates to CASSPGQGRGANYGYTF.

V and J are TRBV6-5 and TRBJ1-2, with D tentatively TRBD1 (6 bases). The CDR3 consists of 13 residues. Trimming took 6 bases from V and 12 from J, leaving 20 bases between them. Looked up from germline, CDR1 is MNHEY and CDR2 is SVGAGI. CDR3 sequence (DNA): TGTGCCAGCAGACAGGGAAAGGCCCCATCCGACACCTTC. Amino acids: CASRQGKAPSDTF.

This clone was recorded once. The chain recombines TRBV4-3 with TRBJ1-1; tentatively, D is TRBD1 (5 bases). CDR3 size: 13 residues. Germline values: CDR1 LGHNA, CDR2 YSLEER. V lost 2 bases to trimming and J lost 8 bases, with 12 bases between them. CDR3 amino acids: CASSQIGQGEAFF. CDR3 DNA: TGCGCCAGCAGCCAAATAGGACAAGGCGAAGCTTTCTTT.

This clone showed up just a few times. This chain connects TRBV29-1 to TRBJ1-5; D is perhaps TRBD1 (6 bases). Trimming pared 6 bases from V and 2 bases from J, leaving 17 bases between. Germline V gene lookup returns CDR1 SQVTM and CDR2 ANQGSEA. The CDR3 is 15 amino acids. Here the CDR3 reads CSVAIGTFGNQPQHF. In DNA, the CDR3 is TGCAGCGTGGCCATTGGGACATTTGGCAATCAGCCCCAGCATTTT.